Shown below are 13 T cell receptor beta chains from a single sample sequenced in a study of T-cell reconstitution after alpha-beta-depleted transplantation in children. Molecular barcoding with unique molecular identifiers was used for the TCRbeta library. Via MiXCR, TCRdb re-called the PCR reads, giving one row per CDR3 protein. This table has 200,000 to 250,000 distinct CDR3 sequences, 7.5% to 9.5% appearing once. The sequenced sample was PBMCs, mostly from graft donor cells, obtained 360 days after TCRalphabeta/CD19-depleted stem cell transplant. These TCRs come from a male patient between 2 and 15 years old who had a stem cell transplant for acute myeloid leukemia, so the T cells may come from the graft donor.

The V and J genes are TRBV20-1 and TRBJ2-5; D may be TRBD1 (6 bases). CDR3 size: 15 residues. CDR1 is DFQATT and CDR2 is SNEGSKA in the germline V gene (reference sequence). Trimming took off 0 bases at V and 5 bases at J, with 16 bases between the two ends. The CDR3 DNA sequence: TGCAGTGCTAGAGAGCTGGGGGCCGGTTGGGAGACCCAGTACTTC. This encodes CSARELGAGWETQYF.

The rearrangement joins TRBV20-1 to TRBJ2-1; 12 bases fit TRBD2. V lost 0 bases and J lost 10; bases outside the gene matches: 7. This CDR3 is 15 amino acids long. Germline lookup yields CDR1 DFQATT and CDR2 SNEGSKA (reference sequence). The CDR3 reads CSARDLLAGGQEQFF. The DNA for the CDR3 is TGCAGTGCTAGAGATCTACTAGCGGGAGGCCAAGAGCAGTTCTTC.

This clonotype came up a few times. This chain connects TRBV5-1 to TRBJ2-7; weak D call: TRBD2 (5 bases). CDR3 length: 15 amino acids. The V end was cut by 0 bases, the J end by 3 bases, with 13 bases between. CDR1 SGHRS and CDR2 YFSETQ come from the germline V gene. The CDR3 is CASSLVRVANYEQYV. In DNA form, the CDR3 reads TGCGCCAGCAGCTTGGTGCGGGTAGCGAACTACGAGCAGTACGTC.

The rearrangement joins TRBV2 to TRBJ1-1; D gene ambiguous. CDR1 and CDR2 from the germline V gene are SNHLY and FYNNEI. The CDR3 length is 16 residues. V lost 7 bases and J 0 bases, leaving 18 bases between the germline ends. The chain's CDR3 is CASTGVRAYMNTEAFF. In DNA, the CDR3 is TGTGCCAGCACCGGGGTGAGGGCATACATGAACACTGAAGCTTTCTTT.

This clonotype was observed a handful of times. The chain has TRBV6-1 and TRBJ2-7; D not resolved. Trimming pared 2 bases from V and 5 bases from J, leaving 13 bases between. This CDR3 contains 14 residues. The V gene's germline CDR1 is MNHNS and CDR2 SASEGT. The CDR3 DNA follows: TGTGCCAGCAGTGAAAGGGTCTTCATCCACGAGCAGTACGTC. Translated, it gives CASSERVFIHEQYV.

This clonotype came up a few times. This chain links TRBV20-1 with TRBJ1-2, with D perhaps TRBD1 (6 bases). The germline V gene has CDR1 DFQATT and CDR2 SNEGSKA (reference sequence). The ends were cut back, 5 bases at V and 6 bases at J, with 13 bases in the middle. This CDR3 is built from 12 residues. The CDR3 here is CSAAGTPNGYTF. The CDR3 region has the DNA TGCAGTGCTGCCGGGACACCCAATGGCTACACCTTC.

V is TRBV6-5 and J is TRBJ1-5; D might be TRBD1 (5 bases). Germline loops: CDR1 MNHEY, CDR2 SVGAGI. Trimming left V 8 bases short and J 1 base short, with 9 bases between. CDR3 size: 13 residues. The CDR3 sequence: CASRGGSNQPQHF. The DNA for the CDR3 is TGTGCCAGCCGGGGGGGAAGCAATCAGCCCCAGCATTTT.

Many counts were recorded for this clonotype. The J gene is TRBJ1-1, the V gene TRBV5-1; the match to TRBD1 covers 11 bases. The CDR3 contains 15 residues. Germline lookup yields CDR1 SGHRS and CDR2 YFSETQ. The V segment lost 4 bases and the J segment 4 bases; nucleotides outside the gene matches: 6. In DNA form, the CDR3 reads TGCGCCAGCAGCACCTGGACAGGGGGCGGCACTGAAGCTTTCTTT. It encodes CASSTWTGGGTEAFF.

A few counts support this clonotype. The chain uses TRBV18 and TRBJ2-7; no definite D call. This CDR3 has 16 residues. V shed 5 bases and J shed 5 bases, with 22 bases lying between them. Germline V lookup: CDR1 KGHSH, CDR2 LQKENI. The CDR3 protein is CASSIRPNGPGHEQYF. The CDR3 nucleotides are TGTGCCAGCTCAATCCGCCCCAACGGCCCGGGCCACGAGCAGTACTTC.

This chain links TRBV3-1 with TRBJ2-7; D gene uncertain. The CDR3 runs 14 residues. The V gene's germline CDR1 is LGHDT and CDR2 YNNKEL (reference sequence). Trimming took off 0 bases at V and 0 bases at J, with 6 bases between the two ends. CDR3 sequence: CASSQETLSYEQYF. CDR3 coding DNA: TGTGCCAGCAGCCAAGAAACCCTCTCCTACGAGCAGTACTTC.

The J gene is TRBJ2-5, the V gene TRBV12-3 or TRBV12-4; D possibly corresponds to TRBD2 (6 bases). This CDR3 spans 15 amino acids. V dropped 6 bases and J dropped 2 bases, with 16 bases sitting between them. In DNA, the CDR3 is TGTGCCAGCAGCTTGTGGGTAGCGGTGCAAGAGACCCAGTACTTC. This gives the protein CASSLWVAVQETQYF.

This clonotype was detected ten times or more. The rearrangement joins TRBV20-1 to TRBJ2-3; 10 nucleotides agree with TRBD2. The CDR3 has 15 amino acids. CDR1 and CDR2 from the germline V gene are DFQATT and SNEGSKA (reference sequence). J gave up 6 bases and V 2 bases, and 8 bases lay outside the gene matches. The CDR3 reads CSARSPSGSWDTQYF. In nucleotides, the CDR3 is TGCAGTGCTAGATCCCCTAGCGGGAGTTGGGATACGCAGTATTTT.

There are a few counts of this clonotype. The rearrangement joins TRBV29-1 to TRBJ1-5, with unresolved D. CDR3 length equals 12 residues. Germline CDR1 and CDR2: SQVTM and ANQGSEA. V shed 5 bases and J shed 4 bases, with 9 bases lying between them. The CDR3 spells CSVIFGNQPQHF. In DNA form, the CDR3 reads TGCAGCGTTATATTCGGTAATCAGCCCCAGCATTTT.